What follows is one TCR beta chain and its context. Its antigen is as yet unknown. V dropped 3 bases and J dropped 5 bases, with 16 bases sitting between them. The CDR3 extends over 15 amino acids. Per the germline V gene, CDR1 is MDHEN and CDR2 is SYDVKM. This sample is drawn from a study of tissue T cells after allogeneic stem cell transplantation. Study-wide points: Few T cell clones were shared across patients, but motif clusters showed tissue-specific shared signatures. Within patients, tissue anatomy strongly shaped TCR repertoire composition.

Sequencing of TCRbeta CDR3 at survey depth gave sequences and template counts. Sequencing was performed with immunoSEQ multiplex PCR; in TCRdb, only in-frame clones are kept and a portion is missing. The sample contains roughly 42,000 clones, 92% of which appear only once. This chain uses TRBV28 with TRBJ1-2, with a possible D match to TRBD1 (6 bases). The sample here was blood, taken before transplantation. This receptor was obtained from a woman aged 40-69 years who later had graft-versus-host disease after an allogeneic stem cell transplant. The CDR3 here is CASSFRQVVRYGYTF. DNA for the CDR3: TGTGCCAGCAGTTTTCGACAGGTCGTTAGGTATGGCTACACCTTC.